This T cell receptor beta chain was identified in a study of blood T cell repertoires in COVID-19. Trimming took 0 bases from V and 7 from J, leaving 8 bases between them. Looked up from germline, CDR1 is SGHTS and CDR2 is YDEGEE. This CDR3 has 13 amino acids. Sequenced by immunoSEQ multiplex PCR; TCRdb stores in-frame clones only, minus some. The table records 400,000 or so clones, about nine tenths of them present only once. This clone was observed once. This TCR came from a man aged 18 to 35 who had recovered from COVID-19. This sequence joins TRBV5-8 and TRBJ1-5, with D hard to call. Material for sequencing was PBMCs or T cells enriched from blood (not recorded which). Here the CDR3 DNA reads TGTGCCAGCAGCTTGGGAGGTTGGCAGCCCCAGCATTTT. Protein: CASSLGGWQPQHF. The full variable domain, its missing parts supplied by reference TRBV5-8 and TRBJ1-5, is EAGVTQSPTHLIKTRGQQATLRCSPISGHTSVYWYQQALGLGLQFLLWYDEGEERNRGNFPPRFSGRQFPNYSSELNVNALELEDSALYLCASSLGGWQPQHFGDGTRLSIL.